This T cell receptor beta chain is drawn from a study of identical twins. Study results and caveats: The conclusions drew on cross-sectional statistical analysis instead of tracking the same donors. The more abundant beta clonotypes in cord blood had fewer insertions, and memory repertoires did not show this.

The CDR3 has 15 residues. Deletions cut 3 bases from V and 0 bases from J, with 12 bases between. Germline values: CDR1 LNHDA, CDR2 SQIVND (reference sequence). A universal primer site was created by template switching, with the cDNA bearing unique molecular identifiers. TCRdb re-analysed the 5' RACE reads in MiXCR, keeping a single row per CDR3 protein. The sample carries around 300,000 distinct CDR3 sequences, about 8.9% recorded once. Remarks on this clonotype: Its specificity is unknown.

The same sample was also studied in work on yellow fever vaccine responses in identical twins. That work states: In identical twins, vaccine T cell responses appeared partly shared and partly individual.

The origin of this receptor is a woman aged 18-29 years in good health. The chain employs TRBV19 and TRBJ2-7; D unresolved. The sequencing input was memory (CD45RO+) T cells sorted from blood. The CDR3, as DNA: TGTGCCAGTAGTATCCGGACCCAAGGCTCCTACGAGCAGTACTTC. Translated: CASSIRTQGSYEQYF.